The 22 T cell receptor beta chains below were found in one sample sequenced in a study of shared clonotypes between healthy human individuals. Assay: immunoSEQ multiplex PCR; the TCRdb copy retains only in-frame clones and omits some. The data hold about 2.4 million clones, with under 95% observed a single time. The sequenced material came from naive CD4+ T cells from PBMCs. The subset denotes: CD45RA+ positively selected. The receptor source for this set is a man younger than 35 in good health. Some clones in this sample may be carry-over from other donors' samples.

As to this clone: In the same sample, other DNA sequences code for this CDR3. The chain has TRBV29-1 and TRBJ2-1, with unresolved D. Germline loops: CDR1 SQVTM, CDR2 ANQGSEA. The CDR3 has 9 residues. Deletions cut 4 bases from V and 8 bases from J, with 3 bases between. CDR3 nucleotides: TGCAGCGTTGGAGATGAGCAGTTCTTC. Protein sequence: CSVGDEQFF.

The J gene is TRBJ1-5, the V gene TRBV18, with unresolved D. Germline CDR1 is KGHSH and CDR2 is LQKENI. Trimming took off 4 bases at V and 2 bases at J, with 6 bases between the two ends. The CDR3 is 13 residues long. The CDR3 reads CASSQVGNQPQHF. Here the CDR3 DNA reads TGTGCCAGCTCACAAGTGGGCAATCAGCCCCAGCATTTT.

This chain links TRBV29-1 with TRBJ2-2, with 10 bases identical to TRBD1. Per the germline V gene, CDR1 is SQVTM and CDR2 is ANQGSEA. V was clipped by 4 bases and J by 7 bases; unmatched bases: 9. CDR3 length equals 15 residues. The CDR3 region has the DNA TGCAGCGTTGCCCTGACAGGGGGCGCGGGCGGGGAGCTGTTTTTT. It is translated as CSVALTGGAGGELFF.

Notes on this clone: The sample holds other DNA sequences that translate to the same CDR3. This chain connects TRBV5-1 to TRBJ2-5; D gene ambiguous. The V and J ends lost 2 bases and 5 bases respectively, with 10 bases between them. The germline CDR1 and CDR2 sequences are SGHRS and YFSETQ. The CDR3 consists of 13 residues. CDR3 residues: CASSLVPGETQYF. CDR3 coding DNA: TGCGCCAGCAGCTTAGTGCCGGGCGAGACCCAGTACTTC.

The V and J genes are TRBV5-4 and TRBJ1-1; perhaps TRBD1 as D (5 bases). This CDR3 comprises 12 residues. V was clipped by 4 bases and J by 8 bases, with 12 bases between them. From germline, CDR1 is SGHNT and CDR2 YYREEE (reference sequence). The CDR3 protein is CASSAPGAEAFF. The CDR3 DNA reads as TGTGCCAGCAGCGCTCCCGGGGCCGAAGCTTTCTTT.

The chain combines TRBV28 with TRBJ2-7; D is unclear. CDR3 length: 14 amino acids. Looked up from germline, CDR1 is MDHEN and CDR2 is SYDVKM. The V end was cut by 7 bases, the J end by 2 bases, with 15 bases between. CDR3 residues: CASTRSLGAYEQYF. For the CDR3, the DNA is TGTGCCAGCACCCGGAGTCTGGGTGCCTACGAGCAGTACTTC.

Points on this clone: Other DNA sequences from this sample encode an identical CDR3 as well. The gene calls are TRBV5-1 and TRBJ2-7; D might be TRBD2 (5 bases). Germline CDR1 is SGHRS and CDR2 is YFSETQ. V gave up 5 bases and J gave up 0 bases, with 9 bases separating them. The CDR3 contains 13 residues. Written as DNA, the CDR3 is TGCGCCAGCAGTGAGGGTAGCTCCTACGAGCAGTACTTC. This sequence encodes CASSEGSSYEQYF.

V gene TRBV28 combines with J gene TRBJ2-7; 11 bases map to TRBD2. Germline V gene data show CDR1 as MDHEN and CDR2 as SYDVKM. Germline trimming cut 6 bases from V and 1 base from J; bases unmatched to any gene: 8. The CDR3 has 16 amino acids. CDR3 amino acids: CASSRRTSGPSYEQYF. The CDR3 bases are TGTGCCAGCAGCCGTCGGACTAGCGGGCCTTCCTACGAGCAGTACTTC. The whole variable domain, filled in from reference TRBV28 and TRBJ2-7, reads DVKVTQSSRYLVKRTGEKVFLECVQDMDHENMFWYRQDPGLGLRLIYFSYDVKMKEKGDIPEGYSVSREKKERFSLILESASTNQTSMYLCASSRRTSGPSYEQYFGPGTRLTVT.

The V and J genes are TRBV19 and TRBJ2-7; D is unresolved. Trimming cost V 5 bases and J 0 bases, with 20 bases left between them. CDR1 is LNHDA, CDR2 SQIVND, per germline (reference sequence). This CDR3 spans 17 amino acids. CDR3 nucleotides: TGTGCCAGTAGTTCGAACGAACACAGTGAGAGCTCCTACGAGCAGTACTTC. Protein sequence: CASSSNEHSESSYEQYF.

The V and J genes are TRBV5-1 and TRBJ1-4; D uncertain. The CDR3 consists of 14 residues. Germline-derived CDR1 and CDR2 are SGHRS and YFSETQ. V was pared by 4 bases and J by 8 bases, with 15 bases between. CDR3 nucleotides: TGCGCCAGCAGCATTGAAGGGTCGTGGGAAAAACTGTTTTTT. This gives the protein CASSIEGSWEKLFF.

V gene TRBV6-1 combines with J gene TRBJ2-7; D remains unclear. The germline gives CDR1 MNHNS, CDR2 SASEGT. Trimming removed 4 bases from V and 3 bases from J, with 13 bases in between. This CDR3 has 14 amino acids. The CDR3 is CASSGPGGIYEQYF. In DNA form, the CDR3 reads TGTGCCAGCAGTGGTCCGGGTGGGATCTACGAGCAGTACTTC.

The chain recombines TRBV7-3 with TRBJ2-2; TRBD2 aligns across 7 bases. CDR1 and CDR2 from the germline V gene are SGHTA and FQGTGA. The CDR3 is 18 residues long. V was pared by 5 bases and J by 1 base, with 13 bases of the junction left unmatched. The CDR3 loop reads CASSPHRWGGKNTGELFF. CDR3 nucleotides: TGTGCCAGCAGCCCCCATCGCTGGGGGGGGAAGAACACCGGGGAGCTGTTTTTT. The variable domain in full, completed from reference TRBV7-3 and TRBJ2-2, reads GAGVSQTPSNKVTEKGKYVELRCDPISGHTALYWYRQSLGQGPEFLIYFQGTGAADDSGLPNDRFFAVRPEGSVSTLKIQRTERGDSAVYLCASSPHRWGGKNTGELFFGEGSRLTVL.

This clone showed up just once. The genes are TRBV6-5 and TRBJ2-1, with 9 bases matching TRBD1. After removal of 3 bases from V and 16 bases from J, the junction contained 10 bases not matched to a gene. Germline V gives CDR1 MNHEY, CDR2 SVGAGI. The CDR3 consists of 13 residues. The chain's CDR3 is CASSYRDRDVRFF. DNA for the CDR3: TGTGCCAGCAGTTATAGGGACAGGGATGTACGTTTCTTC.

The rearrangement uses TRBV28 and TRBJ2-2; the D gene is possibly TRBD2 (5 bases). From germline, CDR1 is MDHEN and CDR2 SYDVKM. V lost 2 bases to trimming and J lost 9 bases, with 13 bases between them. This CDR3 is 14 amino acids long. CDR3 sequence: CASSLVAGARELFF. Here the CDR3 DNA reads TGTGCCAGCAGTTTAGTTGCGGGTGCCCGGGAGCTGTTTTTT.

The V and J genes are TRBV7-9 and TRBJ1-2, with D maybe TRBD1 (5 bases). V dropped 4 bases and J dropped 8 bases, with 11 bases sitting between them. This CDR3 has 12 residues. The germline gives CDR1 SEHNR, CDR2 FQNEAQ (reference sequence). This CDR3 is CASSSGESGYTF. The DNA for the CDR3 is TGTGCCAGCAGCTCGGGGGAGTCCGGCTACACCTTC.

The chain carries TRBV9 and TRBJ1-5, with D unresolved. From germline, CDR1 is SGDLS and CDR2 YYNGEE. The CDR3 sequence is 14 residues long. Between the trimmed V and J ends, which lost 3 bases and 4 bases, there was a span of 11 bases. The CDR3 DNA reads TGTGCCAGCAGCGCCCTAGGTGGAAATCAGCCCCAGCATTTT. Residues: CASSALGGNQPQHF.

In the case of this clone: This specimen includes other DNA sequences encoding the same CDR3. This chain uses TRBV4-1 with TRBJ1-2, with TRBD1 matching 7 bases. CDR3 length: 15 residues. The junction had 5 bases not matched to a gene; V was cut back by 4 bases and J by 0 bases. The germline CDR1 and CDR2 sequences are MGHRA and YSYEKL. The CDR3 nucleotides are TGCGCCAGCAGCCCACAGGGGACTACTAACTATGGCTACACCTTC. Amino acids: CASSPQGTTNYGYTF.

The chain has TRBV7-9 and TRBJ2-7; D call uncertain. The V and J ends lost 3 bases and 7 bases respectively, with 13 bases between them. The germline gives CDR1 SEHNR, CDR2 FQNEAQ (reference sequence). The CDR3 sequence is 13 residues long. CDR3: CASSFSQIGEQYF. The DNA for the CDR3 is TGTGCCAGCAGCTTTTCCCAAATCGGGGAGCAGTACTTC.

The J gene is TRBJ1-3, the V gene TRBV6-5; tentatively, D is TRBD1 (6 bases). The CDR3 is 13 amino acids. Germline values: CDR1 MNHEY, CDR2 SVGAGI. The germline V and J ends were trimmed by 6 bases and 9 bases, with 15 bases remaining between them. CDR3 sequence (DNA): TGTGCCAGCAGCCGTGCAGGGGCTGGCACCATATATTTT. This sequence encodes CASSRAGAGTIYF.

V gene TRBV5-1 combines with J gene TRBJ1-4; the D gene is possibly TRBD1 (6 bases). The CDR3 runs to 13 residues. Germline V gene lookup returns CDR1 SGHRS and CDR2 YFSETQ. Trimming took off 5 bases at V and 8 bases at J, with 13 bases between the two ends. This CDR3 is CASRARGLEKLFF. In DNA form, the CDR3 reads TGCGCCAGCAGGGCCAGGGGCCTCGAAAAACTGTTTTTT.

As DNA, the CDR3 is TGTGCCAGCAGTTCAACTTTCTTT. Translating it yields CASSSTFF. This chain joins TRBV28 and TRBJ1-1; no clear D gene. V lost 4 bases and J 12 bases, leaving 3 bases between the germline ends. CDR3 length: 8 amino acids. The germline V gene has CDR1 MDHEN and CDR2 SYDVKM.

This chain uses TRBV5-1 with TRBJ1-3; no clear D gene. This CDR3 region has 16 residues. Germline V gene sequence: CDR1 SGHRS, CDR2 YFSETQ. The V and J ends lost 0 bases and 0 bases respectively, with 10 bases between them. In DNA, the CDR3 is TGCGCCAGCAGCTTGGCCGTCGGCAACTCTGGAAACACCATATATTTT. Translation gives CASSLAVGNSGNTIYF.